A single count supports the clone carrying this T cell receptor beta chain. The antigen remains undetermined. TCRdb's copy holds only in-frame clones and misses some; the assay was immunoSEQ multiplex PCR. Among 550,000 to 700,000 clones listed, 73% were seen once. Germline V CDR1 and CDR2: MGHRA, YSYEKL. The CDR3 consists of 15 residues. Trimming stripped 5 bases from V and 2 bases from J, with 15 bases between. The record originates from a study of shared clonotypes between healthy human individuals. Study outcomes and limitations: Among donors, the sharing of clonotypes was expected to be influenced by sequencing depth.

The genes are TRBV4-1 and TRBJ1-1; weak D call: TRBD1 (6 bases). Sequencing input: memory CD4+ T cells sorted from blood. Indicated subset: CD45RA-negative fraction. The clonotype comes from a woman aged 25 to 39 in good health. CDR3 sequence (DNA): TGCGCCAGCAGCTCACGCGGACAGTCCAACACTGAAGCTTTCTTT. Its protein is CASSSRGQSNTEAFF.